The sequence of this T cell receptor (beta chain) was determined in a study of beta chain features in type 1 diabetes. This clone was seen a handful of times. J was trimmed by 1 base and V by 3 bases; bases with no gene match: 12. The CDR3 has 19 amino acids. CDR1 is SGHRS, CDR2 YFSETQ, per germline. Sequenced material consisted of expressed TCRB transcripts (all of the isolated RNA was reverse transcribed). The table came from immunoSEQ multiplex PCR; TCRdb's copy has only in-frame clones and leaves some out. The sample includes over 700,000 clones, about a sixth seen only once; the top ten take 0.023%.

Sequencing was performed on naive CD4+ T cells from blood. This receptor was obtained from a woman younger than 35 in good health. The chain joins TRBV5-1 to TRBJ2-4; 11 bases agree with TRBD1. The CDR3 DNA sequence: TGCGCCAGCAGCTCGACCGGGACAGGGGGTCCATCCGCCAAAAACATTCAGTACTTC. This encodes CASSSTGTGGPSAKNIQYF. Together with reference TRBV5-1 and TRBJ2-4, the CDR3 gives the full variable domain: KAGVTQTPRYLIKTRGQQVTLSCSPISGHRSVSWYQQTPGQGLQFLFEYFSETQRNKGNFPGRFSGRQFSNSRSEMNVSTLELGDSALYLCASSSTGTGGPSAKNIQYFGAGTRLSVL.